This TCR beta chain appears in the sequencing data of a study of cytomegalovirus exposure and HLA in healthy donors. Germline-derived CDR1 and CDR2 are LGHNA and YSLEER. V lost 6 bases, J lost 0 bases, and 14 bases lay in between. The CDR3 consists of 15 residues. Using immunoSEQ multiplex PCR, the repertoire was profiled, and TCRdb retains in-frame clones only, with some absent. The table has 160,000 or so clones, around four fifths seen once. This clone has just a few counts. Sequenced sample: PBMCs. The TCR originated in a man aged 25-45 years in good health and CMV-seropositive. The J gene is TRBJ1-2, the V gene TRBV4-3, with D perhaps matching TRBD1 (6 bases). Here the CDR3 reads CASRHLQGSNYGYTF. For the CDR3, the DNA is TGCGCCAGCAGGCACCTACAGGGCTCTAACTATGGCTACACCTTC.